A selection of T cell receptor beta chains follows, all from one sample in a study of monozygotic twins with inflammatory bowel disease. TCRdb reprocessed the 5' RACE reads and stores each CDR3 protein as one record, lacking DNA. The sample includes fewer than 550,000 distinct CDR3 sequences. Sequenced input: blood. The receptors originated from a human donor with ulcerative colitis or Crohn's disease, or a healthy co-twin of an affected twin (not recorded which). Both conserved end residues are part of each CDR3.

TRBV9	TRBJ1-2	18	CASSVVGTSAGTGGGYTF
TRBV5-3	TRBJ1-6	16	CARSLERDSYNSPLHF
TRBV30	TRBJ1-3	14	CAWSLGTAGNTIYF
TRBV5-1	TRBJ1-1	13	CASSRTFGTEAFF
TRBV2	TRBJ2-7	15	CASSEARQGGYEQYF
TRBV18	TRBJ1-4	15	CASSLSTGAGEKLFF
TRBV27	TRBJ2-1	13	CASLSRGENEQFF
TRBV7-2	TRBJ1-2	15	CASNPKTGANYGYTF
TRBV7-6	TRBJ1-4	15	CASSSRQGVGEKLFF
TRBV5-1	TRBJ2-3	13	CASNAASTDTQYF
TRBV6-1	TRBJ1-4	15	CASRIMTGANEKLFF
TRBV7-2	TRBJ1-5	17	CASSLESTGGWNQPQHF
TRBV19	TRBJ2-3	15	CASSGQGRGTDTQYF
TRBV7-6	TRBJ2-5	14	CASSSTGLGETQYF
TRBV4-1	TRBJ1-2	17	CASSQDSLGAIGYGYTF
TRBV7-2	TRBJ2-3	16	CASSATSGRGADTQYF
TRBV4-2	TRBJ2-1	14	CASSQEAQYNEQFF
TRBV9	TRBJ2-3	14	CASSILQGSDTQYF
TRBV13	TRBJ2-7	17	CASSPSNTGAGSYEQYF
TRBV12-3/TRBV12-4	TRBJ1-2	12	CASSPGGGGYTF
TRBV20-1	TRBJ2-3	15	CSVAPTSGRADTQYF
TRBV7-6	TRBJ1-2	11	CAIMDITGYTF
TRBV7-2	TRBJ2-2	13	CASSPGIAGELFF
TRBV6-1	TRBJ1-6	15	CASSEGTGGNSPLHF
TRBV5-1	TRBJ2-7	14	CASSLNFETYEQYF
TRBV20-1	TRBJ1-2	13	CSASGEGVYGYTF
TRBV4-1	TRBJ2-7	14	CASSKEPGPYEQYF
TRBV7-9	TRBJ2-1	11	CASSPGFAQFF
TRBV5-1	TRBJ1-2	13	CASSFDASYGYTF
TRBV7-6	TRBJ2-3	16	CASSLLSGGASHTQYF
TRBV29-1	TRBJ1-1	14	CSVRTGGLSTEAFF
TRBV3-1	TRBJ1-1	16	CASSQHIAAMNTEAFF
TRBV10-3	TRBJ1-2	18	CAISERGSGLRSLYGYTF
TRBV12-3/TRBV12-4	TRBJ2-1	15	CASSLRQGGMYEQFF
TRBV7-2	TRBJ1-4	13	CASSLQINEKLFF
TRBV27	TRBJ2-3	13	CASSTAGRHTQYF
TRBV25-1	TRBJ2-7	13	CASSEEVWAKQYF
TRBV29-1	TRBJ1-5	13	CSVGGGGNQPQHF
TRBV4-2	TRBJ1-2	16	CASSQEEAGGNYGYTF
TRBV10-3	TRBJ2-2	11	CAISNTGELFF
TRBV6-1	TRBJ2-5	13	CASTGTWVETQYF
TRBV5-1	TRBJ2-3	13	CASSLAGYDTQYF
TRBV29-1	TRBJ1-2	12	CSVDKGENGYTF
TRBV29-1	TRBJ2-3	16	CSVDGASGRDPDTQYF
TRBV12-3/TRBV12-4	TRBJ2-5	14	CASSLAGGLETQYF
TRBV14	TRBJ2-5	14	CASSQDAKGETQYF
TRBV29-1	TRBJ2-1	15	CSVGTSGSTYNEQFF
TRBV5-1	TRBJ2-7	14	CASSSTGATYEQYF
TRBV7-2	TRBJ1-4	15	CASSTQGAPNEKLFF
TRBV28	TRBJ2-1	16	CASSPLSLASYNEQFF
TRBV15	TRBJ1-2	15	CATSRVRDSGDGYTF
TRBV28	TRBJ1-2	14	CASSPPQGTEGYTF
TRBV10-3	TRBJ1-6	19	CAISVEETSPMAYNSPLHF
TRBV12-3/TRBV12-4	TRBJ2-1	16	CASSGGVEGRYNEQFF